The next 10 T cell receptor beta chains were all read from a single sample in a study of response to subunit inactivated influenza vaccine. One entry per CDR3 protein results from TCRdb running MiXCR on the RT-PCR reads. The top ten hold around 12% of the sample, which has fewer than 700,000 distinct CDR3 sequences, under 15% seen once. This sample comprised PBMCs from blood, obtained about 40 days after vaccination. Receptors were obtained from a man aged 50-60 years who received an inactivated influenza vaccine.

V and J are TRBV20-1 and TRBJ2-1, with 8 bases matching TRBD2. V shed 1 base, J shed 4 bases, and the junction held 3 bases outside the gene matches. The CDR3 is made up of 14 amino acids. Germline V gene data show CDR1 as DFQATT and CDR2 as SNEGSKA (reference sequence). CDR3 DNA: TGCAGTGCTAGAGTAACTAGCGGATACAATGAGCAGTTCTTC. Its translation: CSARVTSGYNEQFF.

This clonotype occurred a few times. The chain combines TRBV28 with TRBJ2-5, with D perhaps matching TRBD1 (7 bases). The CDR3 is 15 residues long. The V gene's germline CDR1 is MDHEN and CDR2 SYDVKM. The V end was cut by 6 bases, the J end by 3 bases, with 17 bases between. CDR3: CASSPPGGGEETQYF. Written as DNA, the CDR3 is TGTGCCAGCAGCCCACCCGGAGGGGGCGAAGAGACCCAGTACTTC.

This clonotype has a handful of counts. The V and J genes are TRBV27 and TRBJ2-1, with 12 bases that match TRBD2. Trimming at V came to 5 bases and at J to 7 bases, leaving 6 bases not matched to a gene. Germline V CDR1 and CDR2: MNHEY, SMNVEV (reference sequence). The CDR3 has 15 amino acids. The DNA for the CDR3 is TGTGCCAGCAGTAAACTAGCGGGAGGTCTTAATGAGCAGTTCTTC. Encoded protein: CASSKLAGGLNEQFF.

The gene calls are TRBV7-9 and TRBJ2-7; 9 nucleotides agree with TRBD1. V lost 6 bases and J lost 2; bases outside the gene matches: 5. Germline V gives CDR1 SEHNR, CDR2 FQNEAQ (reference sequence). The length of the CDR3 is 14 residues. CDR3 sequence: CASRGTGPTYEQYF. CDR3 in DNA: TGTGCCAGCAGGGGGACAGGGCCGACCTACGAGCAGTACTTC.

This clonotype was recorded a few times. Here the CDR3 DNA reads TGTGCCAGCAGTAGGGGTGCCTCCTACGAGCAGTACTTC. This gives the protein CASSRGASYEQYF. The genes are TRBV12-3 or TRBV12-4 and TRBJ2-7, with a possible D match to TRBD1 (5 bases). The V end was cut by 5 bases, the J end by 0 bases, with 8 bases between. The CDR3 spans 13 residues.

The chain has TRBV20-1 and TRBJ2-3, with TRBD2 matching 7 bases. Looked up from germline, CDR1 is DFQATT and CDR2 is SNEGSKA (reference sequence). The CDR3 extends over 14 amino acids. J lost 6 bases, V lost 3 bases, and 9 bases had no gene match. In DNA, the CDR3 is TGCAGTGCTAGGGGCGGGAGAATGGCGGATACGCAGTATTTT. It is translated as CSARGGRMADTQYF.

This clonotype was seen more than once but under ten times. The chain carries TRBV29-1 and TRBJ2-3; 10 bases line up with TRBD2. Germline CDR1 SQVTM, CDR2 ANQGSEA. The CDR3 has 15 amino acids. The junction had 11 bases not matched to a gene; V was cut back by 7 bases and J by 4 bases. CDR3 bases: TGCAGCGAGAGGACTAGCGGTCCTTCGGCAGATACGCAGTATTTT. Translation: CSERTSGPSADTQYF.

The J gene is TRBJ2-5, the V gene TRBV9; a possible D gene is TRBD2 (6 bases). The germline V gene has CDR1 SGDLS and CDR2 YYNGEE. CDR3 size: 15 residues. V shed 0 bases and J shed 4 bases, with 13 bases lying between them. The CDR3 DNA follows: TGTGCCAGCAGCGTAGGGGCAAAGGGAGGAGAGACCCAGTACTTC. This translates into CASSVGAKGGETQYF.

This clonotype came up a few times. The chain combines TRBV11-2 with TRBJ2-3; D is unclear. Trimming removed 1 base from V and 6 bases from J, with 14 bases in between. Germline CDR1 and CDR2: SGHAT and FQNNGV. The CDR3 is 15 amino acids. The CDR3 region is CASSLVLTNSDTQYF. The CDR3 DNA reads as TGTGCCAGCAGCTTAGTCCTGACGAACTCGGATACGCAGTATTTT.

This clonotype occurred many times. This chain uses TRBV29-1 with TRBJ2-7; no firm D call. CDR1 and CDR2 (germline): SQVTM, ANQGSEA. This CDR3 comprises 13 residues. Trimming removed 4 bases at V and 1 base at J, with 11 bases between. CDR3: CSVGLTQSYEQYF. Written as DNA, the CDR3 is TGCAGCGTTGGTTTGACTCAGTCCTACGAGCAGTACTTC.